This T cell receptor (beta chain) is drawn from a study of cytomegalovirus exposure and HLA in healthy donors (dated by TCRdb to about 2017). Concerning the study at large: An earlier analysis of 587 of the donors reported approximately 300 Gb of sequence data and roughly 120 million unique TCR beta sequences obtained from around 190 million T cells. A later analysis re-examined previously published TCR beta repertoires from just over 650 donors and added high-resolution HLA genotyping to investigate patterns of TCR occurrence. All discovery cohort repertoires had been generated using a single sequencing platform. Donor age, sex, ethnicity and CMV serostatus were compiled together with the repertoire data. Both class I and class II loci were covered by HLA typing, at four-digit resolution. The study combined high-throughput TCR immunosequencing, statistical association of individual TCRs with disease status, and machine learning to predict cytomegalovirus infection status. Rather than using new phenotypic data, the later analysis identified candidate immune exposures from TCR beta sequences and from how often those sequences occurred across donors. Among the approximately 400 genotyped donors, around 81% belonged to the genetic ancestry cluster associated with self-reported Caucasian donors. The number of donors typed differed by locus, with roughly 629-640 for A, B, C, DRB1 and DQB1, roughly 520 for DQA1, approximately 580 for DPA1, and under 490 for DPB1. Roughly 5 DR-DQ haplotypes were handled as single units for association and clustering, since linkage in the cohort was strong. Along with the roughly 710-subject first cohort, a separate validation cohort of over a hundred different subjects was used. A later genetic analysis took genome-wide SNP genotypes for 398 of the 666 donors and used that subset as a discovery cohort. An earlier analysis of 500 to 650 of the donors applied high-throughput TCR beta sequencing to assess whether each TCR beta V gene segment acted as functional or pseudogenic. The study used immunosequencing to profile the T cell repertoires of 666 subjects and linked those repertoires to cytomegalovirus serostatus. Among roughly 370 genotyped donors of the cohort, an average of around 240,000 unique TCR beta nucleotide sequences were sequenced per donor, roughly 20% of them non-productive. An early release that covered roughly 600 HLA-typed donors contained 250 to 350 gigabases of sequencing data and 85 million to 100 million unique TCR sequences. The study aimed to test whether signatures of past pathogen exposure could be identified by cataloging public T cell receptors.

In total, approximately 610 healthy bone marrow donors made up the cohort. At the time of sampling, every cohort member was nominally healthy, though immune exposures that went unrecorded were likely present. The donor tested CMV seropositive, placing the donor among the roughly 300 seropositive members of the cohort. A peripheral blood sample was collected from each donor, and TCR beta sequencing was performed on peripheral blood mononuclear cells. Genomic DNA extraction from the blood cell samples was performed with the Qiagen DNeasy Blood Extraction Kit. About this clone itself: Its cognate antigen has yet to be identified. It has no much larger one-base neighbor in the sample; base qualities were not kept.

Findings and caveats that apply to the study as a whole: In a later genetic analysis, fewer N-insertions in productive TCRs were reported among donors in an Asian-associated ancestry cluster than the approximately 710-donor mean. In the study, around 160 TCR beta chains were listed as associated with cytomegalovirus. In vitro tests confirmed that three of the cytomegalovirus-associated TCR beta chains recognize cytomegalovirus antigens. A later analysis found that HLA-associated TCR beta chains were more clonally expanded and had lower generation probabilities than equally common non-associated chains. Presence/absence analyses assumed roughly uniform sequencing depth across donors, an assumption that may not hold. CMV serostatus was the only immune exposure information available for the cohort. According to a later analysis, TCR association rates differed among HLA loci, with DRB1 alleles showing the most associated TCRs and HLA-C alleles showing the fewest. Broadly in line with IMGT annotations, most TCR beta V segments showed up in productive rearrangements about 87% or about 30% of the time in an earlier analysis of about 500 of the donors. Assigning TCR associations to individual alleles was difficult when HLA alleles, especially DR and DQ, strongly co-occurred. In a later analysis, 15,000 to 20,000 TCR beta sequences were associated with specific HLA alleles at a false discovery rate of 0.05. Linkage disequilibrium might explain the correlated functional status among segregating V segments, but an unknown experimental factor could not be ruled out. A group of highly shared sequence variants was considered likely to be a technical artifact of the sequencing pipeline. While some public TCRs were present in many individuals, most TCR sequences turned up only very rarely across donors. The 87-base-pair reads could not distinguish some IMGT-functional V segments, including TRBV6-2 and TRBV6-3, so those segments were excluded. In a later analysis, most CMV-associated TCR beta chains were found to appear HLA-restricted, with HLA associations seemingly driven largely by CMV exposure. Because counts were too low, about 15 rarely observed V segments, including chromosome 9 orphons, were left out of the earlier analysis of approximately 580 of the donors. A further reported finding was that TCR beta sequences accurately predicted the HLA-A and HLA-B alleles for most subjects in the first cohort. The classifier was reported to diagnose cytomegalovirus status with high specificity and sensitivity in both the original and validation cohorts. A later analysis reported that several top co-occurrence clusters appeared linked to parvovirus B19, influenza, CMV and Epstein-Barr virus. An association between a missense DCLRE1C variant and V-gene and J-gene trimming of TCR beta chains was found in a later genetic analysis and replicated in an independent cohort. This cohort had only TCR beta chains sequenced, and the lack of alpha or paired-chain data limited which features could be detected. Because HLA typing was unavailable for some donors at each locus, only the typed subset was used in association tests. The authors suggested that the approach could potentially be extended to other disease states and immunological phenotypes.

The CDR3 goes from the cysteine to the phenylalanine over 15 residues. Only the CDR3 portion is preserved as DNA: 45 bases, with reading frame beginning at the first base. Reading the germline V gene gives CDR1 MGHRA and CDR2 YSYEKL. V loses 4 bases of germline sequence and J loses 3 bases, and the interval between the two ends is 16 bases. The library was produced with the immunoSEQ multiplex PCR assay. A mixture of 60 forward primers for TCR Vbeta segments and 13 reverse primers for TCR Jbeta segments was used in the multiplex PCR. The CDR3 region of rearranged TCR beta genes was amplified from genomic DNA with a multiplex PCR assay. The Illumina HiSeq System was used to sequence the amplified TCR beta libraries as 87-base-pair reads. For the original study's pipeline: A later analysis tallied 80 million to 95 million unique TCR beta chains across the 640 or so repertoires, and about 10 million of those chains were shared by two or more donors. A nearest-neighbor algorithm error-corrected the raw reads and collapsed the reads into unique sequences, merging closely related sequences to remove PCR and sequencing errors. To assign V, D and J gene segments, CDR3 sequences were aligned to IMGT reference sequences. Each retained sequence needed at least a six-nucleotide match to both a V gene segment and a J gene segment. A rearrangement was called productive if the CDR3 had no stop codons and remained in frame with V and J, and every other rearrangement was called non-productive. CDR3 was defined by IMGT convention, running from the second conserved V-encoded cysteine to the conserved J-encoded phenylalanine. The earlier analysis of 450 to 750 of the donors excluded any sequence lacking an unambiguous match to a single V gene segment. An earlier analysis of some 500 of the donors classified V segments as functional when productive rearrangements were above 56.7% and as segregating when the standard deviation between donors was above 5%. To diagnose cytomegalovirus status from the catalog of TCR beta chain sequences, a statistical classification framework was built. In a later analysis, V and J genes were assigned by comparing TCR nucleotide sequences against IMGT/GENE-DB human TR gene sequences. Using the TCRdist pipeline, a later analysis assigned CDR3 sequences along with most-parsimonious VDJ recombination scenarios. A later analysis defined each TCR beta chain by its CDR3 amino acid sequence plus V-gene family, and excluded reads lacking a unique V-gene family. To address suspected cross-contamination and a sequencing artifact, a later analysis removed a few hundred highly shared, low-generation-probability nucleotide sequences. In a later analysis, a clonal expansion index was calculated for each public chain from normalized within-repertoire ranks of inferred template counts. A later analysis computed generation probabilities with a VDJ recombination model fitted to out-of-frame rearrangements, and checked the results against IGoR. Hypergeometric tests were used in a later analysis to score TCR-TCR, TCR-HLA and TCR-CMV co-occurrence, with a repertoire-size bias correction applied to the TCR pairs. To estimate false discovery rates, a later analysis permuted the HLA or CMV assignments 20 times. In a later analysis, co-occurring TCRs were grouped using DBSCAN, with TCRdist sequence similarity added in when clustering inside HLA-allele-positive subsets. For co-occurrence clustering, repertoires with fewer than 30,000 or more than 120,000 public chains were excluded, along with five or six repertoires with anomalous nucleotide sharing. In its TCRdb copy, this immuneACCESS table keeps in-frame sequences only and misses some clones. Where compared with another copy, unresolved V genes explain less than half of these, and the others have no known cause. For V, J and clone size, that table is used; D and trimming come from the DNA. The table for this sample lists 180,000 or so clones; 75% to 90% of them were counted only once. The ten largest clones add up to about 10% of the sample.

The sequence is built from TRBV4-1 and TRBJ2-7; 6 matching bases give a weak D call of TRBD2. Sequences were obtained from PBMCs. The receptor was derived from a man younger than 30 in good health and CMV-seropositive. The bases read TGCGCCAGCAGCCCAGGCGGGGCGGGGAGCTACGAGCAGTACTTC. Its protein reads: CASSPGGAGSYEQYF.